The 9 T cell receptor beta chains given below trace back to one sample, sequenced in a study of response to subunit inactivated influenza vaccine. TCRdb passed the RT-PCR reads through MiXCR, listing each CDR3 protein once. The sample holds 800,000 to 1,000,000 distinct CDR3 sequences; around 20% are singletons and the top ten take about a tenth. Sequences were derived from PBMCs from blood, sampled more than 4 days after vaccination. The origin of the receptors is a middle-aged man who received an inactivated influenza vaccine.

This clonotype was observed a handful of times. J is TRBJ2-7 and V is TRBV5-5; maybe TRBD1 (6 bases). The CDR3 spans 14 residues. Germline V gene lookup returns CDR1 SGHKS and CDR2 YYEKEE (reference sequence). With 3 bases removed from V and 0 bases from J, the gap between germline ends came to 10 bases. For the CDR3, the DNA is TGTGCCAGCAGCTACACAGGGAACTCCTACGAGCAGTACTTC. The encoded protein is CASSYTGNSYEQYF.

The J gene is TRBJ2-3, the V gene TRBV12-3 or TRBV12-4, with D uncertain. V lost 3 bases, J lost 6 bases, and 13 bases lay in between. This CDR3 contains 14 residues. CDR3 DNA sequence: TGTGCCAGCAGTTTTACCTCCCCGGCCGATACGCAGTATTTT. Translation gives CASSFTSPADTQYF.

This chain connects TRBV3-1 to TRBJ2-7; D unclear. V dropped 2 bases and J dropped 5 bases, with 10 bases sitting between them. This CDR3 region has 13 residues. Per germline, CDR1 LGHDT and CDR2 YNNKEL (reference sequence). CDR3 DNA sequence: TGTGCCAGCAGCCAACTTCGGACGGACGAGCAGTACTTC. Residues: CASSQLRTDEQYF.

This clonotype came up a few times. The chain links TRBV5-1 to TRBJ2-3, with 10 bases matching TRBD2. Germline V lookup: CDR1 SGHRS, CDR2 YFSETQ. V was pared by 3 bases and J by 5 bases, with 9 bases of the junction left unmatched. This CDR3 has 16 residues. The CDR3 loop is CASSSVSGRALDTQYF. The CDR3 nucleotides are TGCGCCAGCAGCTCCGTAAGCGGGAGGGCCCTAGATACGCAGTATTTT.

The chain carries TRBV4-1 and TRBJ2-7; D may be TRBD1 (6 bases). V was shortened by 4 bases and J by 2 bases, with 12 bases between the two germline ends. The germline V gene has CDR1 MGHRA and CDR2 YSYEKL. The CDR3 is 14 residues long. This CDR3 reads CASSREGQTYEQYF. CDR3 nucleotide sequence: TGCGCCAGCAGCCGTGAAGGACAGACCTACGAGCAGTACTTC.

The chain uses TRBV20-1 and TRBJ2-7; TRBD2 agrees at 8 bases. The CDR3 is 14 residues long. Germline-derived CDR1 and CDR2 are DFQATT and SNEGSKA (reference sequence). V shed 6 bases, J shed 4 bases, and the junction held 11 bases outside the gene matches. Here the CDR3 DNA reads TGCAGTGCAATGGGCGGGAGGACCAATTACGAGCAGTACTTC. Amino acids: CSAMGGRTNYEQYF.

The chain recombines TRBV4-1 with TRBJ2-3, with D perhaps matching TRBD2 (6 bases). Trimming removed 0 bases from V and 6 bases from J, with 19 bases in between. This CDR3 is built from 17 residues. Germline assignment: CDR1 MGHRA and CDR2 YSYEKL. CDR3 residues: CASSQDRYGGRGDTQYF. CDR3 nucleotides: TGCGCCAGCAGCCAAGATCGTTACGGGGGACGCGGGGATACGCAGTATTTT.

This clonotype was found many times. The chain has TRBV20-1 and TRBJ2-3; TRBD1 agrees at 7 bases. The CDR3 loop spans 13 amino acids. Germline V gene lookup returns CDR1 DFQATT and CDR2 SNEGSKA (reference sequence). V dropped 3 bases and J dropped 2; count of bases not matched to a gene: 2. CDR3 in amino acids: CSARTGNTDTQYF. In DNA form, the CDR3 reads TGCAGTGCTAGGACAGGGAACACAGATACGCAGTATTTT.

In this sample, this clonotype turned up a few times. V gene TRBV12-3 or TRBV12-4 combines with J gene TRBJ1-1; 8 bases are a match to TRBD1. V lost 2 bases to trimming and J lost 10 bases; unmatched junction nucleotides: 6. This CDR3 has 13 residues. This CDR3 is CASSLPDRVVAFF. The CDR3 DNA follows: TGTGCCAGCAGTTTACCGGACAGGGTTGTAGCTTTCTTT.